A single T cell receptor (beta chain) is shown here with its context. This record belongs to a study of CD8 T cells in Susac syndrome. RNA in amounts of roughly 0.45 to 1 ug was reverse transcribed with random hexamers. Amplification of TCR beta CDR3 was carried out by immunoSEQ multiplex PCR, which covered 54 Vbeta and 13 Jbeta segments. Via MiXCR, TCRdb re-called the immunoSEQ multiplex PCR reads, giving one row per CDR3 protein. The repertoire holds roughly 130,000 distinct CDR3 sequences, with around 94% as singletons. The sequenced material came from CD4+ T cells from PBMCs. This sequence originates from a human donor with multiple sclerosis.

CDR3 protein: CASRSKFSETQYF. The DNA of the CDR3 is TGTGCCAGCAGGAGTAAGTTCTCAGAGACCCAGTACTTC. This chain uses TRBV5-6 with TRBJ2-5; no definite D call. This CDR3 spans 13 amino acids. V lost 5 bases and J 4 bases, leaving 12 bases between the germline ends. The germline gives CDR1 SGHDT, CDR2 YYEEEE.